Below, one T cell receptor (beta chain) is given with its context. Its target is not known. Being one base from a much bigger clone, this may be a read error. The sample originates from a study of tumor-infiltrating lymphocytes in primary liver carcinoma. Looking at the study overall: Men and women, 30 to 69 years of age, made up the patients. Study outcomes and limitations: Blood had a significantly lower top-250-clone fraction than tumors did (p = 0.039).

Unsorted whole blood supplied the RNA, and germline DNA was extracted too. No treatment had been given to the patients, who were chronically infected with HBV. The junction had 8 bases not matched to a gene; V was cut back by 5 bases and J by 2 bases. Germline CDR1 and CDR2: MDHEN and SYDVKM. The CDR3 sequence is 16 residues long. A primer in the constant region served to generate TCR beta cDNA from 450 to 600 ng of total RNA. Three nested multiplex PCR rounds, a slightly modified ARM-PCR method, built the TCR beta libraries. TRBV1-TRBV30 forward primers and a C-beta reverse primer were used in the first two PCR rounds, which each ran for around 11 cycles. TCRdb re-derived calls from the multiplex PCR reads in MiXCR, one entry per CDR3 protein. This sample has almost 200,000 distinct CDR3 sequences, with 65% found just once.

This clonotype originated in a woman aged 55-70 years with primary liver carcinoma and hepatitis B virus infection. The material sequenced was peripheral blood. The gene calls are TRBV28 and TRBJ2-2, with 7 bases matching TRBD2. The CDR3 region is CASSPRGEANTGELFF. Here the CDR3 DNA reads TGTGCCAGCAGTCCCCGGGGGGAGGCAAACACCGGGGAGCTGTTTTTT.